What follows are 10 T cell receptor beta chains derived from one specimen sequenced in a study of neoadjuvant anti-PD-1 for oral cavity cancer. Clones were read by immunoSEQ multiplex PCR, and TCRdb kept only the in-frame ones, dropping some. This repertoire shows about 13,000 clones, around 66% found once; its top ten account for approximately 3%. The time point was: after neoadjuvant nivolumab, at surgical resection. Sequencing used PBMCs, obtained after nivolumab (anti-PD-1) treatment. The source of these receptors is a person between 40 and 79 years old with oral cavity squamous cell carcinoma.

This clone came up once. The chain recombines TRBV2 with TRBJ2-5; the D gene is possibly TRBD2 (5 bases). The CDR3 length is 11 residues. V lost 6 bases, J lost 9 bases, and 11 bases lay in between. Germline V lookup: CDR1 SNHLY, CDR2 FYNNEI. The CDR3, as DNA: TGTGCCAGCAGCCAGGAGGAAGCCCAGTACTTC. Translated, it gives CASSQEEAQYF.

This clone has only a few counts. The J gene is TRBJ1-2, the V gene TRBV6-1; possible D gene TRBD1, 5 bases. V was clipped by 0 bases and J by 4 bases, with 9 bases between them. This CDR3 has 14 amino acids. The germline CDR1 and CDR2 sequences are MNHNS and SASEGT. CDR3 nucleotides: TGTGCCAGCAGTGAAGCCCTAGGGACCTATGGCTACACCTTC. Translated: CASSEALGTYGYTF.

The chain employs TRBV6-1 and TRBJ2-1; 9 positions match TRBD2. The CDR3 covers 15 residues. Germline V lookup: CDR1 MNHNS, CDR2 SASEGT. Unmatched junction bases numbered 3, after V lost 6 bases and J lost 0 bases. The CDR3 DNA sequence: TGTGCCAGCAGACTAGCGGGTTCCTCCTACAATGAGCAGTTCTTC. This codes for CASRLAGSSYNEQFF.

The V gene is TRBV9, the J gene TRBJ2-4; D is perhaps TRBD1 or TRBD2 (5 bases each). The CDR3 loop spans 15 amino acids. In germline, CDR1 is SGDLS, CDR2 YYNGEE. V was trimmed by 1 base and J by 3 bases, leaving 11 bases between them. The CDR3 loop reads CASSVQGDVKNIQYF. CDR3 in DNA: TGTGCCAGCAGCGTACAGGGAGACGTCAAAAACATTCAGTACTTC.

J is TRBJ2-7 and V is TRBV6-5; 9 bases are a match to TRBD1. J gave up 4 bases and V 2 bases, and 3 bases lay outside the gene matches. Germline V gene lookup returns CDR1 MNHEY and CDR2 SVGAGI. The length of the CDR3 is 14 residues. CDR3 sequence reads: CASSYRDREYEQYF. CDR3 DNA sequence: TGTGCCAGCAGTTACAGGGACAGGGAGTACGAGCAGTACTTC.

CDR3 in amino acids: CASSPDREKLFF. CDR3 DNA: TGTGCCAGCTCACCTGACCGGGAAAAACTGTTTTTT. This sequence joins TRBV18 and TRBJ1-4; unclear D gene. Trimming took off 3 bases at V and 8 bases at J, with 7 bases between the two ends. The germline V gene encodes CDR1 KGHSH and CDR2 LQKENI. CDR3 length: 12 residues. The full variable domain, in which reference TRBV18 and TRBJ1-4 provide the parts outside the CDR3, is NAGVMQNPRHLVRRRGQEARLRCSPMKGHSHVYWYRQLPEEGLKFMVYLQKENIIDESGMPKERFSAEFPKEGPSILRIQQVVRGDSAAYFCASSPDREKLFFGSGTQLSVL.

The V and J genes are TRBV5-1 and TRBJ2-1; TRBD2 matches at 7 bases. Germline-derived CDR1 and CDR2 are SGHRS and YFSETQ. The CDR3 spans 15 residues. Losses at the gene ends were 2 bases for V and 4 bases for J; bases not matched to a gene: 6. In DNA, the CDR3 is TGCGCCAGCAGCTTAGGGGCTAGCGGTTACAATGAGCAGTTCTTC. It yields the protein CASSLGASGYNEQFF. Using reference TRBV5-1 and TRBJ2-1 for the parts outside the CDR3, the full variable domain is KAGVTQTPRYLIKTRGQQVTLSCSPISGHRSVSWYQQTPGQGLQFLFEYFSETQRNKGNFPGRFSGRQFSNSRSEMNVSTLELGDSALYLCASSLGASGYNEQFFGPGTRLTVL.

The V call is TRBV10-3, the J call TRBJ2-3, with 10 bases fitting TRBD1. Germline V gene data show CDR1 as ENHRY and CDR2 as SYGVKD. Germline trimming cut 9 bases from V and 1 base from J; bases unmatched to any gene: 1. This CDR3 has 13 amino acids. The CDR3 protein is CAIGTGGTDTQYF. As DNA, the CDR3 is TGTGCCATAGGGACAGGGGGCACAGATACGCAGTATTTT.

This clone is labeled as large. The chain employs TRBV6-1 and TRBJ2-1, with 7 bases lining up with TRBD2. The CDR3 extends over 15 amino acids. The V gene end was trimmed by 2 bases and the J gene end by 0 bases; junction bases not matched to a gene: 1. Germline CDR1 and CDR2: MNHNS and SASEGT. CDR3 bases: TGTGCCAGCAGTGAAACGGGGGGCTCCTACAATGAGCAGTTCTTC. As protein: CASSETGGSYNEQFF.

This clone was counted a few times. The junction differs from germline at one of its ends, possibly a read error. The chain joins TRBV19 to TRBJ2-1; 7 nucleotides agree with TRBD1. The CDR3 consists of 14 residues. From germline, CDR1 is LNHDA and CDR2 SQIVND (reference sequence). In DNA, the CDR3 is TGTGCCAGTAGTATGACAGGGTCCTACAATGGGCAGTTCTTC. This encodes CASSMTGSYNGQFF.